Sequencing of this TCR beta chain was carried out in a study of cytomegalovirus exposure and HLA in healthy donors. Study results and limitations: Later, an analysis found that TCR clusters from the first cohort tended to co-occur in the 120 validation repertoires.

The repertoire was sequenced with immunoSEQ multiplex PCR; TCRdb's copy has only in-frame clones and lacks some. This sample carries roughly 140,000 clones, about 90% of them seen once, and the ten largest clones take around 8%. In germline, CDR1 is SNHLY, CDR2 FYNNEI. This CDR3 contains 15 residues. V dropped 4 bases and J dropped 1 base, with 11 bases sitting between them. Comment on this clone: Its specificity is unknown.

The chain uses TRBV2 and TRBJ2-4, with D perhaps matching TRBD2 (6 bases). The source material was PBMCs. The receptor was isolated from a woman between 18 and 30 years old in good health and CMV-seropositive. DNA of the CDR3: TGTGCCAGCAGTGTAGGTGGGAGGGCCAAAAACATTCAGTACTTC. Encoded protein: CASSVGGRAKNIQYF.